The clone carrying this T cell receptor (beta chain) was recorded once. Its antigen remains unknown. The data originate from a study of glioma-infiltrating T cells after dendritic cell vaccination. Repertoires were generated with immunoSEQ multiplex PCR, while TCRdb's copy carries only in-frame clones and drops some. The sample has fewer than 110,000 clones; around 81% are singletons. Overall study findings and caveats: Few patients contributed both blood and tumor specimens.

The CDR3 runs to 13 residues. V lost 4 bases and J lost 11, with 18 bases in between. Germline V CDR1 and CDR2: SEHNR, FQNEAQ (reference sequence). The V call is TRBV7-9, the J call TRBJ2-7; a weak D match, TRBD1 (6 bases). Sequences were derived from blood, sampled before dendritic cell vaccination. The TCR originated in a human donor with glioblastoma. The CDR3 is CASSSGDPSVEYF. As DNA, the CDR3 is TGTGCCAGCAGCTCAGGGGACCCCAGCGTAGAGTACTTC.